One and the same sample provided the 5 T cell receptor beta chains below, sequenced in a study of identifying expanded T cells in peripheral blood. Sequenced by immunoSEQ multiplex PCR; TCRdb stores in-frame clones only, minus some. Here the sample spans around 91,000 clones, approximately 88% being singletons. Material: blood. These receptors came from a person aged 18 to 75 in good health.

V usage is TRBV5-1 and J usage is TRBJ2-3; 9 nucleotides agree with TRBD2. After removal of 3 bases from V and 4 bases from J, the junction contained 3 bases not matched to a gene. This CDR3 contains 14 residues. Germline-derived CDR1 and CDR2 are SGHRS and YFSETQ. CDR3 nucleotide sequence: TGCGCCAGCAGCTCCCAGCGGGGGGCAGATACGCAGTATTTT. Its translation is CASSSQRGADTQYF.

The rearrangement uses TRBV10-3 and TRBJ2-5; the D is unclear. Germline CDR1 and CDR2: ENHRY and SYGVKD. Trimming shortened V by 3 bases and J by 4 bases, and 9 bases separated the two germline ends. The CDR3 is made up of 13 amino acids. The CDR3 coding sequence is TGTGCCATCAGTGAAGCAGTTCGAGAGACCCAGTACTTC. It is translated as CAISEAVRETQYF.

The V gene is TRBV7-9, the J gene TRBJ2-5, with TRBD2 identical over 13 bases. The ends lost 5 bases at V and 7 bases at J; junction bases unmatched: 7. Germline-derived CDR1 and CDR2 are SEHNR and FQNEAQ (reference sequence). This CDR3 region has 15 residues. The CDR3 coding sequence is TGTGCCAGCAGCCCCGGGACTAGCGGGACCCCGACCCAGTACTTC. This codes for CASSPGTSGTPTQYF.

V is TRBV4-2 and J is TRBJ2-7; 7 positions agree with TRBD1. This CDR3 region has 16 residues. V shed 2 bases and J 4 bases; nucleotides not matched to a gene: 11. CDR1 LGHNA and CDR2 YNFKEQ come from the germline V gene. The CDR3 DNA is TGTGCCAGCAGCCAAATAGGGGGCCCCAAACAGTACGAGCAGTACTTC. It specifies CASSQIGGPKQYEQYF.

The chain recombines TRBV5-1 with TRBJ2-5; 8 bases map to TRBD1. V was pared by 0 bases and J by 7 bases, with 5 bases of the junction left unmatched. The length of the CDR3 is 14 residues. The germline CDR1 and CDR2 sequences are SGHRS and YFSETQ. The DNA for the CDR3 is TGCGCCAGCAGCTTGGGACAGGGGCAGGGGACCCAGTACTTC. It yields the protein CASSLGQGQGTQYF.